This TCR beta chain was identified during a study of cytomegalovirus exposure and HLA in healthy donors. On the study more broadly: In an early release, HLA-typed donors contributed some 80 million unique TCR sequences.

The study ran its PCR with 60 Vbeta and 13 Jbeta primers. Profiling relied on immunoSEQ multiplex PCR, and the TCRdb table lists in-frame clones only, not all of them. The table records about 97,000 clones, approximately 9% of them present only once. About this clone: What it recognizes is unknown.

Study-wide points: Another analysis was done later, and it associated fewer than 20,000 TCR beta sequences with HLA alleles at 0.05 false discovery rate.

The TCR was taken from a man aged 50-59 years in good health and CMV-seropositive. Sequencing was performed on PBMCs.

The chain's CDR3 is CASSRISANYEQYF. The DNA of the CDR3 is TGTGCCAGCAGCCGGATTAGCGCAAACTACGAGCAGTACTTC. The rearrangement joins TRBV11-1 to TRBJ2-7; tentatively, D is TRBD2 (5 bases). This CDR3 spans 14 amino acids. V lost 5 bases and J 3 bases, leaving 14 bases between the germline ends. The germline gives CDR1 SGHAT, CDR2 FQDESV (reference sequence).